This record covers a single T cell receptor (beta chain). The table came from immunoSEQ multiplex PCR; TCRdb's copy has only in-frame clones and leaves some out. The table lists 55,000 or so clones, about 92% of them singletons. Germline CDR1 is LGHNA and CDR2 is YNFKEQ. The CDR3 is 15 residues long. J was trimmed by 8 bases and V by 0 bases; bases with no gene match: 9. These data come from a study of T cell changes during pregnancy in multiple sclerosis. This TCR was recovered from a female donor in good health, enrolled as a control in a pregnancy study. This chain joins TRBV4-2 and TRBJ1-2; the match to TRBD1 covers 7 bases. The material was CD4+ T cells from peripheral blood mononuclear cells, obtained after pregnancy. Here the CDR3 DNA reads TGTGCCAGCAGCCAAGATACAGGGGTGATGCGGGGCTACACCTTC. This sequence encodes CASSQDTGVMRGYTF.